This T cell receptor (beta chain) was observed in a study of control samples from healthy donors and cancer patients. Here immunoSEQ multiplex PCR was the method, and the copy in TCRdb shows in-frame clones only, minus some. The sample has approximately 150,000 clones; 96% are singletons. The specimen was blood. The receptor's source is a woman aged 30 to 39 in good health.

CDR3 loop: CSASLSGIDNEQFF. The CDR3 region has the DNA TGCAGTGCTAGTCTTAGCGGGATTGACAATGAGCAGTTCTTC. The chain is built from TRBV20-1 and TRBJ2-1; 8 bases are shared with TRBD2. Germline assignment: CDR1 DFQATT and CDR2 SNEGSKA (reference sequence). The CDR3 has 14 residues. Losses at the gene ends were 3 bases for V and 5 bases for J; bases not matched to a gene: 6.